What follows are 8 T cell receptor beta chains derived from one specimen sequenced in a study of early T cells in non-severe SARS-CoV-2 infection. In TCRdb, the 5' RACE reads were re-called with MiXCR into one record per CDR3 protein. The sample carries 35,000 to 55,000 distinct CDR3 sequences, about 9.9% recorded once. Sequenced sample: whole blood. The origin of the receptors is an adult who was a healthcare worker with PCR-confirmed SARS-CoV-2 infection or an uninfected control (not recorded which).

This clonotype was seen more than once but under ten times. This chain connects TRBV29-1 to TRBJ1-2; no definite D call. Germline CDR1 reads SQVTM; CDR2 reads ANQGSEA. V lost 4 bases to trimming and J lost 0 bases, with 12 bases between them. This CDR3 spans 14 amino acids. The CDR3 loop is CSVAEGKANYGYTF. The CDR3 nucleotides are TGCAGCGTTGCCGAAGGAAAAGCTAACTATGGCTACACCTTC.

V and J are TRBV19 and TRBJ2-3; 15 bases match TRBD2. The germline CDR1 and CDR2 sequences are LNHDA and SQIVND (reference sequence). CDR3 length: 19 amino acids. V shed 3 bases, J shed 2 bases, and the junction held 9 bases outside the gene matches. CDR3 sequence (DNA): TGTGCCAGTAGTATCGGAGGGACTAGCGGGAGGTTCATCACAGATACGCAGTATTTT. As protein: CASSIGGTSGRFITDTQYF.

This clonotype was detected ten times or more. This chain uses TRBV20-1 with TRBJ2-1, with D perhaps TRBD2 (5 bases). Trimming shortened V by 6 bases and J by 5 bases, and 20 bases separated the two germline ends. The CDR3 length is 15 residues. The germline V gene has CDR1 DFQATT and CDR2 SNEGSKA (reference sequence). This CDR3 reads CSALSSSLIHNEQFF. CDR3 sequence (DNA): TGCAGTGCGCTTTCTAGCAGCCTAATACACAATGAGCAGTTCTTC.

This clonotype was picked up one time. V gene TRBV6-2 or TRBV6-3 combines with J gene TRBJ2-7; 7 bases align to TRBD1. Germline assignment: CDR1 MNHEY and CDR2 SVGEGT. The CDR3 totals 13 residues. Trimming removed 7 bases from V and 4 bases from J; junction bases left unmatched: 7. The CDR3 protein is CASNRDRDYEQYF. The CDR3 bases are TGTGCCAGCAACCGGGACAGAGATTACGAGCAGTACTTC.

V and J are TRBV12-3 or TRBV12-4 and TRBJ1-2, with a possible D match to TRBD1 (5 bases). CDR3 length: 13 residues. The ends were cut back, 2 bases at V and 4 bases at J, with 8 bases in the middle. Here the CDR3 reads CASSLRGIYGYTF. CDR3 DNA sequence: TGTGCCAGCAGTTTAAGGGGAATCTATGGCTACACCTTC.

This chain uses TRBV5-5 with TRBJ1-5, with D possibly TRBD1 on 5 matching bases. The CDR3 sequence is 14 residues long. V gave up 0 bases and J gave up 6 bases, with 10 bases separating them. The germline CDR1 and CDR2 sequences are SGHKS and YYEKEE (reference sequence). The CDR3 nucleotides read TGTGCCAGCAGCTTGGCAGGGATCGGTCAGCCCCAGCATTTT. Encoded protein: CASSLAGIGQPQHF.

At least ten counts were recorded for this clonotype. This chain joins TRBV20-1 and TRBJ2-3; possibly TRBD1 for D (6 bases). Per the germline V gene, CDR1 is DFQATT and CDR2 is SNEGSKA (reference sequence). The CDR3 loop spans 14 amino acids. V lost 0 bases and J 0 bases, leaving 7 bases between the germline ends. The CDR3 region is CSARETGSTDTQYF. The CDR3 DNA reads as TGCAGTGCTAGAGAGACAGGAAGCACAGATACGCAGTATTTT.

CDR3 loop: CASRTPATGGQNIQYF. The CDR3 nucleotides are TGTGCCAGCAGGACACCGGCGACAGGAGGACAAAACATTCAGTACTTC. This chain connects TRBV11-2 to TRBJ2-4; D possibly corresponds to TRBD1 (6 bases). The CDR3 runs to 16 residues. Germline CDR1 and CDR2: SGHAT and FQNNGV. V was trimmed by 6 bases and J by 5 bases, leaving 20 bases between them. The full variable domain, its missing parts supplied by reference TRBV11-2 and TRBJ2-4, is EAGVAQSPRYKIIEKRQSVAFWCNPISGHATLYWYQQILGQGPKLLIQFQNNGVVDDSQLPKDRFSAERLKGVDSTLKIQPAKLEDSAVYLCASRTPATGGQNIQYFGAGTRLSVL.